This TCR beta chain was obtained from a study of response to subunit inactivated influenza vaccine. TCRdb passed the RT-PCR reads through MiXCR, listing each CDR3 protein once. This repertoire shows 400,000 to 650,000 distinct CDR3 sequences, more than 7% found once; its top ten account for 10% to 15%. Comments on this clonotype: Its antigen is currently unknown.

Study-level findings and limits: New T cells are recruited in small numbers by each seasonal influenza vaccination, according to the authors' suggestion.

The sample here was PBMCs from blood, taken less than 30 months after vaccination. The TCR originated in a man aged 50 to 75 who received an inactivated influenza vaccine.

CDR3 in amino acids: CASSLTSNGELFF. The CDR3 DNA reads as TGCGCCAGCAGCCTGACTAGTAACGGGGAGCTGTTTTTT. This chain connects TRBV4-3 to TRBJ2-2; D is perhaps TRBD2 (6 bases). Trimming took off 4 bases at V and 7 bases at J, with 10 bases between the two ends. This CDR3 region has 13 residues. CDR1 and CDR2 from the germline V gene are LGHNA and YSLEER.